This note documents a single T cell receptor beta chain sequence. Germline values: CDR1 SGHDT, CDR2 YYEEEE. CDR3 size: 16 residues. Trimming cost V 1 base and J 2 bases, with 13 bases left between them. This sample stems from a study of blood T cell repertoires in COVID-19. Study overall: Samples representing acute and convalescent COVID-19 were sourced from the United States, Italy and Spain. PBMCs, B-cell-depleted T cells, or T cells were the source of the cDNA or gDNA that made up the material.

Method: immunoSEQ multiplex PCR; TCRdb's copy keeps in-frame clones and lacks some. The sample includes some 200,000 clones, roughly 87% of them seen just once. Assignments of participants to cohorts depended upon their own reported clinical history. The V and J genes are TRBV5-6 and TRBJ1-5, with D perhaps TRBD1 (6 bases). The sample comprised PBMCs or T cells enriched from blood (not recorded which). This TCR derives from a woman aged 25 to 45 who had recovered from COVID-19. CDR3 DNA: TGTGCCAGCAGCTTGACAGGGAGTAGGGGCAATCAGCCCCAGCATTTT. It yields the protein CASSLTGSRGNQPQHF.